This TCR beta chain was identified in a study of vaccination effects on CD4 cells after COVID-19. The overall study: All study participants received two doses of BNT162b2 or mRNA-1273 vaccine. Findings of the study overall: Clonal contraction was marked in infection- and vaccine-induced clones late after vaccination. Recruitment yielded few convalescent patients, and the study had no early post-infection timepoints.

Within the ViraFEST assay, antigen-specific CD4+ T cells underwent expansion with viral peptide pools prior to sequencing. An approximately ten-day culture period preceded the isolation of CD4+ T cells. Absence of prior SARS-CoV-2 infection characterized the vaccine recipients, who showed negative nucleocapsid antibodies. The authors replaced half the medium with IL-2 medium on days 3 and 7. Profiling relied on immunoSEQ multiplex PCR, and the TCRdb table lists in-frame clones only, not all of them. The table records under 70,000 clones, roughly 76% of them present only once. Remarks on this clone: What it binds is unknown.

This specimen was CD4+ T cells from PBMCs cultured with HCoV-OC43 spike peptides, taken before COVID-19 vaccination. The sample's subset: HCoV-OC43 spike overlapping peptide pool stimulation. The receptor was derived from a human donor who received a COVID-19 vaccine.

DNA of the CDR3: TGTGCCAGCAGTGAGACCCAGGTCAGGGAGCAGTTCTTC. Its protein product is CASSETQVREQFF. This sequence joins TRBV6-1 and TRBJ2-1, with no clear D. CDR3 size: 13 residues. Trimming pared 3 bases from V and 10 bases from J, leaving 13 bases between. In germline, CDR1 is MNHNS, CDR2 SASEGT.